These 29 T cell receptor beta chains were all obtained from the same sample, sequenced in a study of blood T cells in healthy people across ages (dated by TCRdb to about 2015). The method behind the library was 5' RACE. TCRdb names Illumina HiSeq 2500 as the instrument used. A second PCR of about 7 to 12 cycles was performed with a sample-barcoded 5' primer and a J-beta primer mix. TCRdb reworked the public reads: Q25 trimming with fastp, MiXCR clone assembly, productive beta chains retained. Every CDR3 protein is listed once, alongside the most common genes and DNA of its rows. This sample has about 590,000 distinct CDR3 sequences in its table, and approximately 30% of those were observed once. More than 15% of the sample belongs to the ten largest clones. Sequenced: blood. The receptor source for this set is a woman aged 80 or over in good health.

In this sample, this clonotype turned up a few times. The chain has TRBV28 and TRBJ2-7, with 11 bases matching TRBD1. The junction had 6 bases not matched to a gene; V was cut back by 7 bases and J by 4 bases. The CDR3 length is 14 residues. Germline CDR1 reads MDHEN; CDR2 reads SYDVKM. CDR3 in DNA: TGTGCCAGCACCAGAAGGGACAGGGGGTACGAGCAGTACTTC. It specifies CASTRRDRGYEQYF.

This clonotype was recorded at least ten times. The V and J genes are TRBV20-1 and TRBJ1-6, with 7 bases aligning to TRBD1. The CDR3 has 14 amino acids. The V segment lost 4 bases and the J segment 10 bases; nucleotides outside the gene matches: 10. Germline V gene sequence: CDR1 DFQATT, CDR2 SNEGSKA (reference sequence). The CDR3 region is CSANRDRAKSPLHF. In DNA form, the CDR3 reads TGCAGTGCTAATAGGGACAGAGCCAAATCACCCCTCCACTTT.

This clonotype appeared a few times. V and J are TRBV6-1 and TRBJ1-6; maybe TRBD1 (5 bases). Germline CDR1 reads MNHNS; CDR2 reads SASEGT. The V gene lost 1 base and the J gene lost 10 bases, with 14 bases spanning the gap. This CDR3 contains 15 residues. CDR3 sequence reads: CASSEVGTQTSPLHF. CDR3 nucleotide sequence: TGTGCCAGCAGTGAAGTCGGGACCCAGACCTCACCCCTCCACTTT.

This clonotype was observed a handful of times. This rearrangement joins TRBV7-2 to TRBJ2-3; TRBD2 might be the D (6 bases). V lost 0 bases, J lost 3 bases, and 10 bases lay in between. Germline V gene lookup returns CDR1 SGHTA and CDR2 FQGNSA. The CDR3 runs 15 residues. CDR3 in DNA: TGTGCCAGCAGCTTAGCCCACGCGGGGACAGATACGCAGTATTTT. Its translation is CASSLAHAGTDTQYF. The full variable domain, its missing parts supplied by reference TRBV7-2 and TRBJ2-3, is GAGVSQSPSNKVTEKGKDVELRCDPISGHTALYWYRQSLGQGLEFLIYFQGNSAPDKSGLPSDRFSAERTGGSVSTLTIQRTQQEDSAVYLCASSLAHAGTDTQYFGPGTRLTVL.

For this clonotype: The CDR3 ends on some other residue instead of the conserved phenylalanine or tryptophan, so this is likely a read error. The chain couples TRBV12-3 or TRBV12-4 to TRBJ1-6; weak D call: TRBD1 (6 bases). V was cut by 5 bases and J by 0 bases, with 11 bases left in between. This CDR3 is 16 amino acids long. The DNA of the CDR3 is TGTGCCAGCAGTCTACAGGGCAACTCCTATAATTCACCCCTCCACTTG. Amino acids: CASSLQGNSYNSPLHL.

The rearrangement joins TRBV7-2 to TRBJ2-1; tentatively, D is TRBD2 (5 bases). The V gene's germline CDR1 is SGHTA and CDR2 FQGNSA. The CDR3 totals 15 residues. V was shortened by 0 bases and J by 6 bases, with 12 bases between the two germline ends. CDR3 DNA: TGTGCCAGCAGCTTAGCTAGCGTCTCAGTCAATGAGCAGTTCTTC. Amino acids: CASSLASVSVNEQFF.

The genes are TRBV20-1 and TRBJ2-3, with D hard to call. This CDR3 is built from 15 residues. The V gene lost 5 bases and the J gene lost 0 bases, with 15 bases spanning the gap. Germline assignment: CDR1 DFQATT and CDR2 SNEGSKA (reference sequence). CDR3 nucleotide sequence: TGCAGTGCTCCTCAGAGGCGGTCTAGCACAGATACGCAGTATTTT. It codes for CSAPQRRSSTDTQYF.

This clonotype was picked up many times. The rearrangement uses TRBV7-9 and TRBJ2-7; 8 bases fit TRBD2. This CDR3 has 15 amino acids. With V trimmed by 3 bases and J by 2 bases, 6 bases remained unmatched. Germline-derived CDR1 and CDR2 are SEHNR and FQNEAQ (reference sequence). CDR3: CASSFPGGQPYEQYF. CDR3 nucleotide sequence: TGTGCCAGCAGCTTCCCGGGGGGGCAGCCCTACGAGCAGTACTTC. The whole variable domain, filled in from reference TRBV7-9 and TRBJ2-7, reads DTGVSQNPRHKITKRGQNVTFRCDPISEHNRLYWYRQTLGQGPEFLTYFQNEAQLEKSRLLSDRFSAERPKGSFSTLEIQRTEQGDSAMYLCASSFPGGQPYEQYFGPGTRLTVT.

This clonotype appeared many times. The chain uses TRBV6-6 and TRBJ2-7; 11 bases line up with TRBD2. This CDR3 is 13 amino acids long. With 8 bases clipped from V and 2 bases from J, the junction kept 2 bases outside the gene matches. Germline loops: CDR1 MNHNY, CDR2 SVGAGI (reference sequence). In DNA form, the CDR3 reads TGTGCCAGCTCTAGCGGGGGGCCCTACGAGCAGTACTTC. It is translated as CASSSGGPYEQYF.

This clonotype was seen repeatedly, ten times or more. V usage is TRBV7-2 and J usage is TRBJ1-2, with D unclear. V was cut by 6 bases and J by 6 bases, with 11 bases left in between. The CDR3 spans 12 residues. The germline V gene encodes CDR1 SGHTA and CDR2 FQGNSA. CDR3 sequence (DNA): TGTGCCAGCAGGGACGTCTCTCATGGCTACACCTTC. Its translation: CASRDVSHGYTF.

The chain couples TRBV12-3 or TRBV12-4 to TRBJ2-1; D not certain. The CDR3 contains 15 residues. V shed 5 bases and J shed 0 bases, with 11 bases lying between them. Written as DNA, the CDR3 is TGTGCCAGCAGTCCCGCCTTGAGCTCCTACAATGAGCAGTTCTTC. As protein: CASSPALSSYNEQFF.

The chain joins TRBV20-1 to TRBJ2-7; 10 bases are shared with TRBD1. This CDR3 region has 13 residues. J lost 7 bases, V lost 6 bases, and 9 bases had no gene match. From germline, CDR1 is DFQATT and CDR2 SNEGSKA (reference sequence). The CDR3 region is CSAPGTGVGEQYF. The CDR3 DNA follows: TGCAGTGCCCCTGGGACAGGGGTCGGGGAGCAGTACTTC.

This chain links TRBV12-3 or TRBV12-4 with TRBJ1-2; D is possibly TRBD1 (5 bases). The CDR3 is 14 amino acids. The ends were cut back, 4 bases at V and 2 bases at J, with 11 bases in the middle. CDR3 protein: CASSYPGRNYGYTF. The CDR3 coding sequence is TGTGCCAGCAGTTACCCGGGACGGAACTATGGCTACACCTTC.

This chain joins TRBV5-4 and TRBJ2-1; 7 bases are shared with TRBD2. Germline V lookup: CDR1 SGHNT, CDR2 YYREEE (reference sequence). The CDR3 is 12 residues long. With 1 base clipped from V and 12 bases from J, the junction kept 4 bases outside the gene matches. DNA for the CDR3: TGTGCCAGCAGCTTGCGGGGGGTTGGGCAGTTCTTC. Its translation is CASSLRGVGQFF.

This chain uses TRBV5-1 with TRBJ2-3; 7 bases align to TRBD2. Losses at the gene ends were 0 bases for V and 3 bases for J; bases not matched to a gene: 10. CDR1 is SGHRS and CDR2 is YFSETQ in the germline V gene. The CDR3 has 17 amino acids. CDR3 sequence reads: CASSLVVGLSSTDTQYF. The DNA for the CDR3 is TGCGCCAGCAGCTTGGTGGTGGGACTATCGTCGACAGATACGCAGTATTTT.

This clonotype has more than one count but fewer than ten. A much larger clone lies one base from this, so it may be a read error. The V gene is TRBV2, the J gene TRBJ1-2, with D perhaps matching TRBD1 (6 bases). This CDR3 contains 13 residues. In germline, CDR1 is SNHLY, CDR2 FYNNEI. Between the trimmed V and J ends, which lost 6 bases and 4 bases, there was a span of 12 bases. The CDR3 here is CASRRGQRYGYTF. CDR3 nucleotide sequence: TGTGCCAGCAGACGCGGACAGCGCTATGGCTACACCTTC.

The chain has TRBV5-1 and TRBJ1-2; maybe TRBD1 (5 bases). Germline-derived CDR1 and CDR2 are SGHRS and YFSETQ. The CDR3 has 15 amino acids. Between the trimmed V and J ends, which lost 0 bases and 4 bases, there was a span of 13 bases. CDR3: CASSLELGDGYGYTF. CDR3 coding DNA: TGCGCCAGCAGCTTGGAACTCGGGGACGGCTATGGCTACACCTTC.

This clonotype has just a few counts. The chain recombines TRBV20-1 with TRBJ2-2, with 7 bases that match TRBD2. V shed 0 bases, J shed 3 bases, and the junction held 10 bases outside the gene matches. Germline V CDR1 and CDR2: DFQATT, SNEGSKA (reference sequence). The CDR3 covers 17 residues. The CDR3 spells CSARDSRSGVYTGELFF. In DNA, the CDR3 is TGCAGTGCTAGAGATAGCCGGAGCGGGGTCTACACCGGGGAGCTGTTTTTT.

The chain joins TRBV15 to TRBJ2-7, with D perhaps matching TRBD1 or TRBD2 (7 bases each). The CDR3 runs to 15 residues. The V end lost 5 bases, the J end lost 3 bases, and 17 bases lay between the germline ends. CDR1 and CDR2 from the germline V gene are LNHNV and YYDKDF (reference sequence). The CDR3 nucleotides read TGTGCCACCAGCTCCGGGGGGACAGAAGGCTACGAGCAGTACTTC. It is translated as CATSSGGTEGYEQYF.

The chain employs TRBV2 and TRBJ2-1, with D perhaps matching TRBD1 (5 bases). This CDR3 contains 13 residues. Trimming stripped 3 bases from V and 13 bases from J, with 16 bases between. Germline V gene lookup returns CDR1 SNHLY and CDR2 FYNNEI. The CDR3 DNA reads as TGTGCCAGCAGTGATGGGGCTGAGGAGACCCAGTTCTTC. Residues: CASSDGAEETQFF.

This clonotype was seen more than once but under ten times. The missing conserved phenylalanine or tryptophan at the end of this CDR3 makes a read error likely. The chain joins TRBV20-1 to TRBJ2-7, with TRBD1 matching 8 bases. V lost 7 bases and J lost 10; bases outside the gene matches: 21. The germline V gene encodes CDR1 DFQATT and CDR2 SNEGSKA (reference sequence). This CDR3 comprises 15 residues. DNA of the CDR3: TGCAGTGTTGTAACCCGGGACAGGCCCCCGGAGGTCCAGTACTGC. Translation gives CSVVTRDRPPEVQYC.

The sample holds many counts of this clonotype. The chain combines TRBV3-1 with TRBJ1-2, with a tentative D call TRBD1 (6 bases). Germline lookup yields CDR1 LGHDT and CDR2 YNNKEL (reference sequence). This CDR3 contains 13 residues. The V end was cut by 9 bases, the J end by 6 bases, with 17 bases between. The CDR3 spells CASGGGTQDGYTF. CDR3 in DNA: TGTGCCAGTGGGGGCGGGACGCAAGATGGCTACACCTTC.

As regards this clonotype: The germline gene is not matched at one end of the junction; a read error may be the cause. This chain uses TRBV27 with TRBJ1-4; TRBD1 is a possible D gene (6 bases). Per germline, CDR1 MNHEY and CDR2 SMNVEV (reference sequence). This CDR3 region has 15 residues. The CDR3 region has the DNA TGTACCAGCAGTCCCCCGGACAGTCGTAATGAAAAACTGTTTTTT. Translation gives CTSSPPDSRNEKLFF.

In its sample, this clonotype was seen a few times. This chain uses TRBV5-1 with TRBJ1-1; no definite D call. The CDR3 covers 13 residues. Deletions cut 4 bases from V and 6 bases from J, with 13 bases between. Germline V gene data show CDR1 as SGHRS and CDR2 as YFSETQ. The CDR3 loop is CASSPPGPAEAFF. The CDR3 DNA reads as TGCGCCAGCAGCCCGCCGGGCCCGGCTGAAGCTTTCTTT.

At least ten counts were recorded for this clonotype. The rearrangement links TRBV4-3 to TRBJ2-3, with D unclear. V lost 0 bases and J lost 6, with 10 bases in between. The CDR3 sequence is 14 residues long. Germline CDR1 LGHNA, CDR2 YSLEER. The CDR3: CASSQERPSDTQYF. The CDR3 nucleotides are TGCGCCAGCAGCCAAGAGAGGCCCTCGGATACGCAGTATTTT.

The rearrangement uses TRBV5-1 and TRBJ2-5, with a tentative D call TRBD2 (6 bases). Germline V gene sequence: CDR1 SGHRS, CDR2 YFSETQ. V was clipped by 4 bases and J by 5 bases, with 27 bases between them. The CDR3 is made up of 18 amino acids. The CDR3 nucleotides read TGCGCCAGCAGCCAAGGATGGGCGGGAAGTGTTCCCGCGGAGACCCAGTACTTC. It translates to CASSQGWAGSVPAETQYF.

Of note for this clonotype: A much more abundant neighbour one base away suggests this may be a read error. The rearrangement links TRBV28 to TRBJ2-5, with D unclear. The CDR3 has 10 residues. Germline assignment: CDR1 MDHEN and CDR2 SYDVKM. The CDR3 nucleotides read TGTACCAGCAGTCGTAAGACCCAGTACTTC. Its protein product is CTSSRKTQYF.

Details on this clonotype: A single base separates this from a much larger clone, so it may be a read error. The V call is TRBV7-2, the J call TRBJ2-4; TRBD2 agrees at 7 bases. Germline lookup yields CDR1 SGHTA and CDR2 FQGNSA. V gave up 5 bases and J gave up 9 bases; unmatched junction bases: 10. The CDR3 spans 14 residues. As DNA, the CDR3 is TGTGCCAGCAGCCCGGTACCGGGAGGCGGCATTCAGTACTTC. Amino acid sequence: CASSPVPGGGIQYF.

This clonotype was detected ten times or more. The chain recombines TRBV29-1 with TRBJ2-7, with D perhaps TRBD1 (5 bases). Looked up from germline, CDR1 is SQVTM and CDR2 is ANQGSEA. Trimming pared 4 bases from V and 1 base from J, leaving 14 bases between. The CDR3 runs 14 residues. CDR3 region: CSVVQGLDSYEQYF. The CDR3 coding sequence is TGCAGCGTTGTCCAGGGTCTAGATTCCTACGAGCAGTACTTC.